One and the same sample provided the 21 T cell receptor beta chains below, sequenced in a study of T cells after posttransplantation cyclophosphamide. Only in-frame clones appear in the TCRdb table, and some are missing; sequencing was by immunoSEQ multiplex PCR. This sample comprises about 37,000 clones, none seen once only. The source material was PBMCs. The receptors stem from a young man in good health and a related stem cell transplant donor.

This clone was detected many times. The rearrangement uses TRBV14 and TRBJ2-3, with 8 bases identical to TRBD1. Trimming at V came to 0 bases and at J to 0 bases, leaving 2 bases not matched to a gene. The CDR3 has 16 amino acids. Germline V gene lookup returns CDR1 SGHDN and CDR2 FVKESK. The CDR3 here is CASSQDRQGSTDTQYF. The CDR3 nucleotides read TGTGCCAGCAGCCAAGATCGACAGGGGAGCACAGATACGCAGTATTTT.

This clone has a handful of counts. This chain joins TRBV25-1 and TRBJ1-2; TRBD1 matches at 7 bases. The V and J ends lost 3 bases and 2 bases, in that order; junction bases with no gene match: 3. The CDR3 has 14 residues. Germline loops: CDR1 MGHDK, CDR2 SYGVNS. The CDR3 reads CASSEPGQNYGYTF. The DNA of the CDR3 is TGTGCCAGCAGTGAGCCGGGACAGAACTATGGCTACACCTTC.

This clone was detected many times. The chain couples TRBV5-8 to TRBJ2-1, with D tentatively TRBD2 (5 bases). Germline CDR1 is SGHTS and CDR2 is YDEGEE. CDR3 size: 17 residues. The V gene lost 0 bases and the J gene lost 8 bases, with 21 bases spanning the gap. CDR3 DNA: TGTGCCAGCAGCTTGGAATCTCTGTTCTCTAGCCTCGATGAGCAGTTCTTC. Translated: CASSLESLFSSLDEQFF.

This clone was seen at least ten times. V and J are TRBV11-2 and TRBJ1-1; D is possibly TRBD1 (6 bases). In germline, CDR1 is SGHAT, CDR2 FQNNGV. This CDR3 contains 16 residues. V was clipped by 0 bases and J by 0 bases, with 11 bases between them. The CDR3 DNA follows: TGTGCCAGCAGCTTAGACACCCAGGGGCTGAACACTGAAGCTTTCTTT. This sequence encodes CASSLDTQGLNTEAFF.

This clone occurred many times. The chain's CDR3 is CASSGGLAEAFF. CDR3 DNA: TGTGCCAGCAGCGGGGGGCTGGCGGAAGCTTTCTTT. The rearrangement joins TRBV9 to TRBJ1-1, with D possibly matching TRBD1 (6 bases). The CDR3 runs 12 residues. V was shortened by 3 bases and J by 8 bases, with 11 bases between the two germline ends. Looked up from germline, CDR1 is SGDLS and CDR2 is YYNGEE.

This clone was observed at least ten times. CDR3 in amino acids: CASSSSGRSLGYTF. The DNA of the CDR3 is TGTGCCAGCAGCAGCTCCGGCAGGAGCTTAGGCTACACCTTC. The chain carries TRBV6-5 and TRBJ1-2; D is unclear. The length of the CDR3 is 14 residues. The germline CDR1 and CDR2 sequences are MNHEY and SVGAGI. Trimming removed 6 bases from V and 8 bases from J, with 19 bases in between.

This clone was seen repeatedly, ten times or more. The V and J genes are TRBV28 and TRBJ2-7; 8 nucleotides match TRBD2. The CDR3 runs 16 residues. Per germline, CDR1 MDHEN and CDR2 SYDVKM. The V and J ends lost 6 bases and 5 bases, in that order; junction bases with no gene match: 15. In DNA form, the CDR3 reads TGTGCCAGCAGCCTTATGACGCGGGGGGATCAGGACGAGCAGTACTTC. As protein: CASSLMTRGDQDEQYF.

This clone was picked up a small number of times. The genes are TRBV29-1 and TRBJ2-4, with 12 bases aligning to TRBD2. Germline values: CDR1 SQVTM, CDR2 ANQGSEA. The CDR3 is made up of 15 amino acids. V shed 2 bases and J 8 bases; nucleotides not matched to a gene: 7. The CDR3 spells CSVELAGGPGDIQYF. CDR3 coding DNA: TGCAGCGTTGAACTAGCGGGGGGGCCGGGGGACATTCAGTACTTC.

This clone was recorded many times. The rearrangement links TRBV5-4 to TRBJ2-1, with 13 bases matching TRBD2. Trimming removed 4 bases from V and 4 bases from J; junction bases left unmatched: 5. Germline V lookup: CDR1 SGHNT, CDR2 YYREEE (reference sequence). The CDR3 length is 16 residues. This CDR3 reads CASSATSGGDYNEQFF. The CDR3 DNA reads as TGTGCCAGCAGCGCCACTAGCGGGGGGGATTACAATGAGCAGTTCTTC.

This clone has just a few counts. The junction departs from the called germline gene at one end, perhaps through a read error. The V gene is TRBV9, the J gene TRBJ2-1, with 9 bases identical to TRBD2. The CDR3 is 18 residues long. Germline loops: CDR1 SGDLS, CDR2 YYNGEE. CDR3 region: CASSVDGAAGGLYNQQFF. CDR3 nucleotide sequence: TGTGCCAGCAGCGTAGATGGGGCAGCGGGGGGTCTTTACAATCAGCAGTTCTTC.

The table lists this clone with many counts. Here the CDR3 DNA reads TGTGCCAGCAGTCGGCGGGGATTTGAGCAGTTCTTC. Protein sequence: CASSRRGFEQFF. This rearrangement joins TRBV7-2 to TRBJ2-1; perhaps TRBD2 as D (6 bases). The CDR3 runs 12 residues. The ends were cut back, 6 bases at V and 9 bases at J, with 12 bases in the middle. Germline CDR1 reads SGHTA; CDR2 reads FQGNSA.

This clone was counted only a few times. The CDR3: CASSLGGGRQFF. DNA for the CDR3: TGTGCCAGCAGCTTAGGCGGGGGGAGGCAGTTCTTC. The chain recombines TRBV7-2 with TRBJ2-1; TRBD2 matches 8 bases. The CDR3 covers 12 residues. Germline CDR1 reads SGHTA; CDR2 reads FQGNSA. J was trimmed by 12 bases and V by 1 base; bases with no gene match: 2.

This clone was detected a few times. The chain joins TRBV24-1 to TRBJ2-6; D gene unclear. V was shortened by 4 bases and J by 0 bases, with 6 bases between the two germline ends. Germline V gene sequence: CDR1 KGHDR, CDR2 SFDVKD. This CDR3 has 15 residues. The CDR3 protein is CATSDPSSGANVLTF. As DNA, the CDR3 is TGTGCCACCAGTGACCCTAGCTCTGGGGCCAACGTCCTGACTTTC.

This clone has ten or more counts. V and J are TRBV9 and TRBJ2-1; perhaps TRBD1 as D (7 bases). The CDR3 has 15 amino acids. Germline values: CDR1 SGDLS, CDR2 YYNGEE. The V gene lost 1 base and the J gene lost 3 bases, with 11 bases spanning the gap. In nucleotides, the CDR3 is TGTGCCAGCAGCGTACAGGGGGGTAGCTACAATGAGCAGTTCTTC. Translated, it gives CASSVQGGSYNEQFF.

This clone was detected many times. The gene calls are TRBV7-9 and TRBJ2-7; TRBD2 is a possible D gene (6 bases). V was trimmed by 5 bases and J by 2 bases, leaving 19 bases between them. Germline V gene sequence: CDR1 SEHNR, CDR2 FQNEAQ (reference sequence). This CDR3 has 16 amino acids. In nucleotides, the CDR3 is TGTGCCAGCAGCAAAACAGTACCGGGGGATCCCTACGAGCAGTACTTC. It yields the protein CASSKTVPGDPYEQYF.

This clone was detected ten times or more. The CDR3 bases are TGTGCCAGCAGTGACTGGTACAGGTCGAACTATGGCTACACCTTC. It specifies CASSDWYRSNYGYTF. This rearrangement joins TRBV6-4 to TRBJ1-2; D is perhaps TRBD1 (5 bases). Germline V gene sequence: CDR1 MRHNA, CDR2 SNTAGT. This CDR3 is built from 15 residues. V was shortened by 1 base and J by 2 bases, with 11 bases between the two germline ends.

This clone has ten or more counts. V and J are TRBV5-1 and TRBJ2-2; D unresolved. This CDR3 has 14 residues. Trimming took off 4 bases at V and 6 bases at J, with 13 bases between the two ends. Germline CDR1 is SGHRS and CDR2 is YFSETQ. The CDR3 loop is CASSGQASSGELFF. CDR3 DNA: TGCGCCAGCAGCGGGCAGGCGTCGTCCGGGGAGCTGTTTTTT.

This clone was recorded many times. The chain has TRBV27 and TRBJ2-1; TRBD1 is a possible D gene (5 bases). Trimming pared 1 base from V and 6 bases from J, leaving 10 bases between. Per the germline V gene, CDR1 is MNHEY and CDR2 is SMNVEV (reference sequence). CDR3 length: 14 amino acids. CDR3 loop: CASSLLGQVNEQFF. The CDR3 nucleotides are TGTGCCAGCAGTTTATTGGGGCAGGTCAATGAGCAGTTCTTC.

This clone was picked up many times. CDR3 in amino acids: CASSDRTGGTEAFF. DNA for the CDR3: TGTGCCAGCAGCGACCGGACAGGGGGGACTGAAGCTTTCTTT. The rearrangement joins TRBV9 to TRBJ1-1, with 10 nucleotides matching TRBD1. The CDR3 sequence is 14 residues long. CDR1 and CDR2 from the germline V gene are SGDLS and YYNGEE. V gave up 3 bases and J gave up 5 bases; unmatched junction bases: 4.

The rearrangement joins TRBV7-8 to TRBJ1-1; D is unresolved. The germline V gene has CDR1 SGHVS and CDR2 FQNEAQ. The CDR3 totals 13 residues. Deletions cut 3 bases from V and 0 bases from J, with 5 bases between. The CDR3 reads CASSFLLNTEAFF. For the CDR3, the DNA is TGTGCCAGCAGCTTTCTCTTGAACACTGAAGCTTTCTTT. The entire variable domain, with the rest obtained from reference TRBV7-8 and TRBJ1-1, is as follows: GAGVSQSPRYKVAKRGQDVALRCDPISGHVSLFWYQQALGQGPEFLTYFQNEAQLDKSGLPSDRFFAERPEGSVSTLKIQRTQQEDSAVYLCASSFLLNTEAFFGQGTRLTVV.

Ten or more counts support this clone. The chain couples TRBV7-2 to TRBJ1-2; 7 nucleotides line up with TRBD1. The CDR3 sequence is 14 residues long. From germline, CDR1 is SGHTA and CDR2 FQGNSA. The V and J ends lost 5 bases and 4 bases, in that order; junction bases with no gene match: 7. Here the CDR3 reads CASSPGTATYGYTF. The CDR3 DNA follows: TGTGCCAGCAGCCCCGGGACAGCTACCTATGGCTACACCTTC.